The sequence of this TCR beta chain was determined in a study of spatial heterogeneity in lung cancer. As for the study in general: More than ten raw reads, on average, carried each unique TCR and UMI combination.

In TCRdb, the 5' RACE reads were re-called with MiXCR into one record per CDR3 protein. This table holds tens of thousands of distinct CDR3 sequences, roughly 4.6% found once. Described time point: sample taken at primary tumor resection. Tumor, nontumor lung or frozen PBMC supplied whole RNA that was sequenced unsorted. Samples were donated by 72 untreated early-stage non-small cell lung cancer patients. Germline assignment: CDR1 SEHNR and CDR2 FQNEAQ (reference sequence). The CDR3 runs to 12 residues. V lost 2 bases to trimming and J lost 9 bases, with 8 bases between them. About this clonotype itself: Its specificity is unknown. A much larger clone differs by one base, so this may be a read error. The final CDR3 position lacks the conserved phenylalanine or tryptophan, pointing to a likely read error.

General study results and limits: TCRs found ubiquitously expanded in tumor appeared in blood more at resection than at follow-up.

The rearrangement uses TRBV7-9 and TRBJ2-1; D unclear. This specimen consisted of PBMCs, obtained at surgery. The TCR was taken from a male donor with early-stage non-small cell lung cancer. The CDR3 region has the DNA TGTGCCAGCAGCTTATTAGAGGCTGAGCAGTTCTCC. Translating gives CASSLLEAEQFS.